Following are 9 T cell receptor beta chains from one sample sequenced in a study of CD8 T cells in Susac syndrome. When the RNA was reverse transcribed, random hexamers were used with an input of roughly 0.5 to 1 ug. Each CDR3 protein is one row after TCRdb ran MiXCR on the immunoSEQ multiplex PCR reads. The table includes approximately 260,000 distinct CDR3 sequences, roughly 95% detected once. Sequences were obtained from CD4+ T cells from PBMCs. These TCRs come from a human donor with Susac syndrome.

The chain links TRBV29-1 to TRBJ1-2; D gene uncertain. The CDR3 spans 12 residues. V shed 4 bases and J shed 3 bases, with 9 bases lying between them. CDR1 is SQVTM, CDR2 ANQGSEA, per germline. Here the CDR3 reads CSVGTGDYGYTF. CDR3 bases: TGCAGCGTTGGGACCGGCGACTATGGCTACACCTTC.

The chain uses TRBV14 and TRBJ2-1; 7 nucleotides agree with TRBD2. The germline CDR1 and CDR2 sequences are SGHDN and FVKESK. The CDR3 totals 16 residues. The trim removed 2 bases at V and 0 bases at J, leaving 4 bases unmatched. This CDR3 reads CASSQIRGSSYNEQFF. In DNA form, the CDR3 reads TGTGCCAGCAGCCAAATCCGCGGGAGCTCCTACAATGAGCAGTTCTTC.

CDR3 sequence: CASTTRLSYEQYF. As DNA, the CDR3 is TGTGCCAGCACCACGCGTCTTTCCTACGAGCAGTACTTC. V is TRBV28 and J is TRBJ2-7; the D is unclear. The V end lost 7 bases, the J end lost 1 base, and 11 bases lay between the germline ends. CDR3 size: 13 residues. Per germline, CDR1 MDHEN and CDR2 SYDVKM.

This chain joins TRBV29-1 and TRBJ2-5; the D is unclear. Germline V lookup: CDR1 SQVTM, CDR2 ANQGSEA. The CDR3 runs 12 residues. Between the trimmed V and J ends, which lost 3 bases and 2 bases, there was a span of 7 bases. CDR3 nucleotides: TGCAGCGTTGACCCGGTACAAGAGACCCAGTACTTC. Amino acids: CSVDPVQETQYF. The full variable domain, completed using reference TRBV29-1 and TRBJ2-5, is SAVISQKPSRDICQRGTSLTIQCQVDSQVTMMFWYRQQPGQSLTLIATANQGSEATYESGFVIDKFPISRPNLTFSTLTVSNMSPEDSSIYLCSVDPVQETQYFGPGTRLLVL.

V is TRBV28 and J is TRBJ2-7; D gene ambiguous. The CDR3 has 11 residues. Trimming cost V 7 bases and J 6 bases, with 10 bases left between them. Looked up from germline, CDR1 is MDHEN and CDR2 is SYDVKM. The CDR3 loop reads CASKTRGEQYF. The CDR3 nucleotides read TGTGCCAGCAAGACCCGCGGCGAGCAGTACTTC.

Here the CDR3 reads CASSVQSAEYNEQFF. In DNA, the CDR3 is TGTGCCAGCTCCGTACAGTCAGCGGAATACAATGAGCAGTTCTTC. The gene calls are TRBV7-8 and TRBJ2-1; D is possibly TRBD2 (5 bases). The germline gives CDR1 SGHVS, CDR2 FQNEAQ. The germline V and J ends were trimmed by 8 bases and 4 bases, with 18 bases remaining between them. The CDR3 is 15 residues long.

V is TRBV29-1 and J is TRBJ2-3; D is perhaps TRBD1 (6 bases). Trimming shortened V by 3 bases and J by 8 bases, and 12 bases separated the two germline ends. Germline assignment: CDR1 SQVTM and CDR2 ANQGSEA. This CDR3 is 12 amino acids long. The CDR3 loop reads CSVDVVGATQYF. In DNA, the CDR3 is TGCAGCGTTGATGTTGTGGGGGCTACGCAGTATTTT.

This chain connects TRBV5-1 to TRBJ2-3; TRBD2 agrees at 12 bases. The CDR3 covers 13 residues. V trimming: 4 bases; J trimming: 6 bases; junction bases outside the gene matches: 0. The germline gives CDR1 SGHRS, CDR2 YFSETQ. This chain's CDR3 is CASSTSGRDTQYF. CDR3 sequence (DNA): TGCGCCAGCAGCACTAGCGGGAGGGATACGCAGTATTTT.

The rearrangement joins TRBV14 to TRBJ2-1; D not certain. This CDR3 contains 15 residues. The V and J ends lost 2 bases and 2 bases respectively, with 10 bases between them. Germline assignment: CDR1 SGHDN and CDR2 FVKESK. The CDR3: CASSQTSFTYNEQFF. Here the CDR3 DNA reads TGTGCCAGCAGCCAAACATCGTTTACCTACAATGAGCAGTTCTTC.